The T cell receptor (beta chain) under discussion was sequenced for a study of T-cell reconstitution after alpha-beta-depleted transplantation in children. Findings of the study overall: T-cell counts and diversity at one year post-transplant came mainly from newly produced T cells. After transplant, at about two months, alpha-beta T cells were reportedly derived from several hundred expanded graft clones. After transplant, high TCRbeta diversity at day 60 in some patients arose from surviving recipient T cells and thymic progenitors.

Using unique molecular identifiers, the investigators prepared the TCRbeta library. TCRdb re-derived calls from the PCR reads in MiXCR, one entry per CDR3 protein. The sample has about 900,000 distinct CDR3 sequences, roughly 29% seen once. In its sample, this clonotype was seen once. Its antigen remains unidentified. This CDR3 region has 16 residues. This sample comprised PBMCs, mostly from graft donor cells, obtained 360 days after TCRalphabeta/CD19-depleted stem cell transplant. The rearrangement links TRBV21-1 to TRBJ2-2; TRBD1, the D gene given by the table, was not confirmed from the DNA. TRBV21-1 is marked as a pseudogene. The clonotype was recovered from a boy in the first two years of life who had a stem cell transplant for SCID, so the T cells may come from the graft donor. The CDR3 is CASIDPRGPNTGELFF. In nucleotides, the CDR3 is TGTGCCAGCATCGACCCCAGGGGGCCGAACACCGGGGAGCTGTTTTTT.